Shown below are 13 T cell receptor beta chains from a single sample sequenced in a study of vaccination effects on CD4 cells after COVID-19. Their antigens are not known. Following culture for approximately ten days, CD4+ T cells were isolated. BNT162b2 vaccine or mRNA-1273 vaccine was given to participants in two doses. The table came from immunoSEQ multiplex PCR; TCRdb's copy has only in-frame clones and leaves some out. Of tens of thousands of clones listed, nearly 75% are singletons. The sequences come from CD4+ T cells from PBMCs cultured without peptide, collected after COVID-19 vaccination. The receptor set was obtained from a human donor who received a COVID-19 vaccine.

This clone is medium-sized within its sample. V and J are TRBV6-2 or TRBV6-3 and TRBJ2-1; 9 nucleotides line up with TRBD2. V was clipped by 4 bases and J by 3 bases; unmatched bases: 19. Germline CDR1 is MNHEY and CDR2 is SVGEGT. This CDR3 comprises 20 residues. The chain's CDR3 is CASSFVQLAASSGDYNEQFF. CDR3 DNA sequence: TGTGCCAGCAGTTTTGTACAACTAGCAGCTTCTAGCGGGGACTACAATGAGCAGTTCTTC.

The rearrangement links TRBV19 to TRBJ1-5; D gene uncertain. Per the germline V gene, CDR1 is LNHDA and CDR2 is SQIVND (reference sequence). This CDR3 has 14 amino acids. Trimming removed 5 bases at V and 0 bases at J, with 8 bases between. CDR3 sequence reads: CASSRADSNQPQHF. The DNA for the CDR3 is TGTGCCAGTAGTCGGGCAGATAGCAATCAGCCCCAGCATTTT. Full variable domain (rest looked up from reference TRBV19 and TRBJ1-5): DGGITQSPKYLFRKEGQNVTLSCEQNLNHDAMYWYRQDPGQGLRLIYYSQIVNDFQKGDIAEGYSVSREKKESFPLTVTSAQKNPTAFYLCASSRADSNQPQHFGDGTRLSIL.

The chain couples TRBV6-6 to TRBJ1-1; D gene uncertain. The CDR3 is 12 residues long. V lost 0 bases, J lost 6 bases, and 5 bases lay in between. Germline V gene lookup returns CDR1 MNHNY and CDR2 SVGAGI (reference sequence). CDR3 in DNA: TGTGCCAGCAGTTACTCGCAGGCTGAAGCTTTCTTT. Encoded protein: CASSYSQAEAFF.

The chain couples TRBV29-1 to TRBJ2-1, with D perhaps TRBD2 (5 bases). V was trimmed by 7 bases and J by 1 base, leaving 8 bases between them. This CDR3 contains 12 residues. From germline, CDR1 is SQVTM and CDR2 ANQGSEA. The CDR3 region is CSAERSYNEQFF. The CDR3 coding sequence is TGCAGCGCCGAGCGGTCCTACAATGAGCAGTTCTTC.

This clone was picked up one time. The V and J genes are TRBV5-1 and TRBJ1-2; no firm D call. The ends were cut back, 0 bases at V and 4 bases at J, with 10 bases in the middle. Germline assignment: CDR1 SGHRS and CDR2 YFSETQ. The length of the CDR3 is 14 residues. The CDR3 region is CASSLEYVTYGYTF. The DNA of the CDR3 is TGCGCCAGCAGCTTGGAATATGTGACCTATGGCTACACCTTC.

The gene calls are TRBV7-9 and TRBJ1-1; the D gene is possibly TRBD1 (5 bases). There are 12 residues in the CDR3. The germline V gene encodes CDR1 SEHNR and CDR2 FQNEAQ (reference sequence). The V gene lost 2 bases and the J gene lost 11 bases, with 12 bases spanning the gap. The CDR3 nucleotides read TGTGCCAGCAGCTTATCAGGGAGGCGGGCTTTCTTT. This translates into CASSLSGRRAFF.

The chain couples TRBV6-6 to TRBJ2-5; 11 positions match TRBD1. The V segment lost 6 bases and the J segment 5 bases; nucleotides outside the gene matches: 8. The germline V gene has CDR1 MNHNY and CDR2 SVGAGI (reference sequence). The CDR3 is made up of 15 amino acids. CDR3 coding DNA: TGTGCCAGCAGCAGGCAGGACAGGGGGCAGGAGACCCAGTACTTC. Encoded protein: CASSRQDRGQETQYF.

This clone has more than one count but fewer than ten. The chain combines TRBV20-1 with TRBJ2-3; 10 bases match TRBD2. CDR1 and CDR2 from the germline V gene are DFQATT and SNEGSKA (reference sequence). This CDR3 is built from 13 residues. After removal of 3 bases from V and 4 bases from J, the junction contained 1 base not matched to a gene. The CDR3 nucleotides are TGCAGTGCTAGTGGACTAGCGGCAGATACGCAGTATTTT. It specifies CSASGLAADTQYF.

The gene calls are TRBV5-6 and TRBJ2-2; D is undetermined. Trimming removed 1 base from V and 0 bases from J, with 13 bases in between. This CDR3 is built from 17 residues. Looked up from germline, CDR1 is SGHDT and CDR2 is YYEEEE. As DNA, the CDR3 is TGTGCCAGCAGCTTGTTATGGGCGTACGCGAACACCGGGGAGCTGTTTTTT. Protein product: CASSLLWAYANTGELFF.

V and J are TRBV2 and TRBJ2-2, with D possibly being TRBD1 or TRBD2 (6 bases each). The CDR3 runs to 15 residues. Germline-derived CDR1 and CDR2 are SNHLY and FYNNEI. The V end lost 1 base, the J end lost 7 bases, and 13 bases lay between the germline ends. The CDR3 loop is CASSEGGAAIGELFF. The CDR3 DNA sequence: TGTGCCAGCAGTGAAGGGGGGGCCGCTATCGGGGAGCTGTTTTTT.

The gene calls are TRBV6-4 and TRBJ1-5, with 8 positions matching TRBD1. The germline CDR1 and CDR2 sequences are MRHNA and SNTAGT. The CDR3 contains 19 residues. Trimming cost V 7 bases and J 1 base; bases outside gene matches: 18. This CDR3 is CASTRPGPLQGASNQPQHF. Here the CDR3 DNA reads TGTGCCAGCACCCGTCCAGGACCCCTTCAGGGGGCGAGCAATCAGCCCCAGCATTTT.

This chain links TRBV27 with TRBJ2-5; D may be TRBD2 (5 bases). V was clipped by 8 bases and J by 4 bases, with 17 bases between them. CDR1 is MNHEY and CDR2 is SMNVEV in the germline V gene (reference sequence). This CDR3 has 14 amino acids. The CDR3 DNA is TGTGCCAGCGGACCCCTGAGGGCGGGAGAGACCCAGTACTTC. As protein: CASGPLRAGETQYF.

V and J are TRBV2 and TRBJ1-2, with D perhaps matching TRBD1 (5 bases). Germline loops: CDR1 SNHLY, CDR2 FYNNEI. V gave up 2 bases and J gave up 8 bases, with 12 bases separating them. CDR3 length equals 13 residues. The CDR3 loop reads CASSEQGSGGYTF. CDR3 DNA sequence: TGTGCCAGCAGTGAACAGGGTTCGGGAGGCTACACCTTC. Full variable domain (missing parts from reference TRBV2 and TRBJ1-2): EPEVTQTPSHQVTQMGQEVILRCVPISNHLYFYWYRQILGQKVEFLVSFYNNEISEKSEIFDDQFSVERPDGSNFTLKIRSTKLEDSAMYFCASSEQGSGGYTFGSGTRLTVV.